Listed here are 14 T cell receptor beta chains from one sample, sequenced in a study of Ad26.COV2.S vaccination and SARS-CoV-2 variants (dated by TCRdb to the early 2020s). The sample's treatment or condition label, decoded: some 20 received Ad26.COV2.S at low or high dose, single or two shots; about 5 received placebo; per-sample allocation not given. Repertoires of vaccine and placebo recipients were sequenced from samples collected on day 63 after the first injection. Library construction relied on the immunoSEQ multiplex PCR assay. Sourced from immuneACCESS, this table was stored by TCRdb with only in-frame sequences that have V and J called. A share of the clones is absent; for the studies checked, an unresolved V gene accounts for under half, and the remainder has no known explanation. Here the sample has 300,000 to 350,000 clones; about 90% occur a single time. The biggest ten clones account for around 5.5% of the sample.

The sample in question was peripheral blood, obtained in a trial of Ad26.COV2.S vaccine versus placebo. Receptors originate from a person between 18 and 65 years old who received the Ad26.COV2.S COVID-19 vaccine or a placebo.

The CDR3: CASSAGLAGGEETQYF. The DNA for the CDR3 is TGTGCCAGCAGCGCGGGACTAGCGGGGGGAGAAGAGACCCAGTACTTC. V usage is TRBV9 and J usage is TRBJ2-5; 15 bases map to TRBD2. There are 16 residues in the CDR3. In germline, CDR1 is SGDLS, CDR2 YYNGEE. The J segment lost 3 bases and the V segment lost 3 bases, leaving 3 bases of the junction unmatched.

The CDR3 region is CASSLSLDSDSYEQYF. CDR3 bases: TGCGCCAGCAGCTTGTCTTTGGACTCAGACTCCTACGAGCAGTACTTC. V and J are TRBV5-1 and TRBJ2-7; maybe TRBD2 (5 bases). The germline V and J ends were trimmed by 1 base and 0 bases, with 14 bases remaining between them. CDR1 is SGHRS, CDR2 YFSETQ, per germline. CDR3 length: 16 residues.

This chain uses TRBV2 with TRBJ1-2; perhaps TRBD1 as D (5 bases). The germline gives CDR1 SNHLY, CDR2 FYNNEI. Trimming left V 9 bases short and J 5 bases short, with 10 bases between. The CDR3 has 11 amino acids. CDR3 sequence reads: CASEGNYGYTF. The DNA for the CDR3 is TGTGCCAGTGAGGGGAATTATGGCTACACCTTC.

This clone was counted once. The chain carries TRBV19 and TRBJ2-3, with 10 bases identical to TRBD2. The V segment lost 5 bases and the J segment 1 base; nucleotides outside the gene matches: 3. Germline assignment: CDR1 LNHDA and CDR2 SQIVND (reference sequence). The CDR3 is 15 amino acids. CDR3 DNA sequence: TGTGCCAGTAGTGCTCTAGCGGGAGGCACAGATACGCAGTATTTT. Translation gives CASSALAGGTDTQYF.

V usage is TRBV4-3 and J usage is TRBJ2-7; TRBD1 or TRBD2 may be the D gene (6 bases each). V was clipped by 4 bases and J by 2 bases, with 18 bases between them. The CDR3 contains 16 residues. Germline assignment: CDR1 LGHNA and CDR2 YSLEER. The CDR3 region is CASSPSKQGGPYEQYF. Here the CDR3 DNA reads TGCGCCAGCAGCCCCTCGAAACAGGGAGGTCCCTACGAGCAGTACTTC.

This sequence joins TRBV2 and TRBJ2-3; maybe TRBD1 (6 bases). This CDR3 contains 17 residues. The ends were cut back, 0 bases at V and 0 bases at J, with 13 bases in the middle. Germline loops: CDR1 SNHLY, CDR2 FYNNEI. The CDR3 bases are TGTGCCAGCAGTGAAGCTCGGCCGGGACAAAGCACAGATACGCAGTATTTT. This translates into CASSEARPGQSTDTQYF.

The chain links TRBV18 to TRBJ1-1, with 9 bases lining up with TRBD1. V shed 5 bases, J shed 3 bases, and the junction held 22 bases outside the gene matches. The CDR3 is 20 amino acids. From germline, CDR1 is KGHSH and CDR2 LQKENI. The CDR3 nucleotides read TGTGCCAGCTCATCCGGGACAGGGCTATTAGGGGCCGCGGGTGACACTGAAGCTTTCTTT. Its protein product is CASSSGTGLLGAAGDTEAFF.

The genes are TRBV19 and TRBJ2-2, with D unresolved. CDR3 length: 14 amino acids. Trimming stripped 7 bases from V and 7 bases from J, with 16 bases between. The germline CDR1 and CDR2 sequences are LNHDA and SQIVND (reference sequence). The CDR3 reads CASMTARLGGELFF. The CDR3 DNA sequence: TGTGCCAGTATGACGGCTAGGTTGGGCGGGGAGCTGTTTTTT.

The J gene is TRBJ1-2, the V gene TRBV6-1, with 9 nucleotides matching TRBD1. This CDR3 contains 15 residues. Germline values: CDR1 MNHNS, CDR2 SASEGT. The junction had 3 bases not matched to a gene; V was cut back by 2 bases and J by 2 bases. In DNA, the CDR3 is TGTGCCAGCAGTGAACTAGGACAGGGGAACTATGGCTACACCTTC. Encoded protein: CASSELGQGNYGYTF.

The J gene is TRBJ1-2, the V gene TRBV6-5, with unresolved D. V gave up 6 bases and J gave up 4 bases, with 9 bases separating them. Germline V gene sequence: CDR1 MNHEY, CDR2 SVGAGI. CDR3 size: 12 residues. CDR3 nucleotide sequence: TGTGCCAGCAGGGAGGACGGCTATGGCTACACCTTC. This sequence encodes CASREDGYGYTF.

The J gene is TRBJ1-2, the V gene TRBV4-1, with a possible D match to TRBD1 (5 bases). This CDR3 is built from 15 residues. Germline-derived CDR1 and CDR2 are MGHRA and YSYEKL. V lost 0 bases and J 3 bases, leaving 11 bases between the germline ends. CDR3 nucleotides: TGCGCCAGCAGCCAAGATCTATTGGGGGACTATGGCTACACCTTC. Protein: CASSQDLLGDYGYTF.

The chain employs TRBV5-5 and TRBJ1-2; 8 bases agree with TRBD1. The germline V gene encodes CDR1 SGHKS and CDR2 YYEKEE (reference sequence). V lost 0 bases to trimming and J lost 5 bases; unmatched junction nucleotides: 6. There are 15 residues in the CDR3. CDR3 residues: CASSLAQGAGYGYTF. The CDR3 DNA is TGTGCCAGCAGCTTGGCTCAGGGGGCTGGGTATGGCTACACCTTC.

The chain combines TRBV10-1 with TRBJ2-7; unclear D gene. Trimming stripped 8 bases from V and 0 bases from J, with 14 bases between. From germline, CDR1 is WNHNN and CDR2 SYGVQD (reference sequence). This CDR3 is built from 14 residues. DNA for the CDR3: TGCGCCAGCGCCGCAGGCGATTCCTCCTACGAGCAGTACTTC. Its protein product is CASAAGDSSYEQYF.

The chain uses TRBV15 and TRBJ2-3, with D hard to call. Germline V gene data show CDR1 as LNHNV and CDR2 as YYDKDF (reference sequence). V was trimmed by 2 bases and J by 4 bases, leaving 7 bases between them. This CDR3 spans 13 amino acids. CDR3: CATSRTLSDTQYF. CDR3 DNA sequence: TGTGCCACCAGCAGAACCCTATCAGATACGCAGTATTTT.